These 30 T cell receptor beta chains originate from one sample sequenced in a study of blood T cell repertoires in COVID-19. The method was immunoSEQ multiplex PCR; TCRdb's version includes in-frame clones alone and lacks a portion of them. The data hold about 220,000 clones, with about four fifths observed a single time. Material for sequencing was peripheral blood. All receptors come from a woman aged 60-75 years with acute or convalescent COVID-19.

In its sample, this clone was seen a few times. The chain employs TRBV5-6 and TRBJ1-1, with 8 bases identical to TRBD1. Germline trimming cut 3 bases from V and 2 bases from J; bases unmatched to any gene: 6. Germline assignment: CDR1 SGHDT and CDR2 YYEEEE. CDR3 length: 15 residues. The DNA for the CDR3 is TGTGCCAGCAGCTATATACAGGGGGGAAACACTGAAGCTTTCTTT. Amino acid sequence: CASSYIQGGNTEAFF.

The chain carries TRBV10-2 and TRBJ2-5; D is uncertain. The CDR3 has 12 residues. Germline values: CDR1 WSHSY, CDR2 SAAADI. Trimming cost V 7 bases and J 5 bases, with 11 bases left between them. The CDR3 nucleotides are TGCGCCAGCAAGGAGTCCGGTGAGACCCAGTACTTC. Translation gives CASKESGETQYF.

This chain uses TRBV28 with TRBJ1-5, with D hard to call. CDR3 size: 14 residues. In germline, CDR1 is MDHEN, CDR2 SYDVKM. Trimming took off 2 bases at V and 5 bases at J, with 10 bases between the two ends. The CDR3 protein is CASSLNGVYQPQHF. CDR3 sequence (DNA): TGTGCCAGCAGTTTAAACGGGGTATATCAGCCCCAGCATTTT.

The chain carries TRBV5-1 and TRBJ1-1, with D unresolved. Germline CDR1 is SGHRS and CDR2 is YFSETQ. This CDR3 has 15 amino acids. Between the trimmed V and J ends, which lost 4 bases and 4 bases, there was a span of 17 bases. The CDR3 here is CASSQENNPGTEAFF. In DNA, the CDR3 is TGCGCCAGCAGCCAAGAGAACAACCCGGGCACTGAAGCTTTCTTT.

J is TRBJ2-3 and V is TRBV18; TRBD2 might be the D (6 bases). The CDR3 sequence is 14 residues long. The ends were cut back, 3 bases at V and 3 bases at J, with 10 bases in the middle. Germline values: CDR1 KGHSH, CDR2 LQKENI. The CDR3 is CASSPTGGTDTQYF. The CDR3 DNA reads TGTGCCAGCTCACCCACCGGGGGAACAGATACGCAGTATTTT.

Only one count was recorded for this clone. V and J are TRBV12-3 or TRBV12-4 and TRBJ1-2, with 8 positions matching TRBD1. J gave up 2 bases and V 6 bases, and 2 bases lay outside the gene matches. The CDR3 sequence is 13 residues long. Written as DNA, the CDR3 is TGTGCCAGCAGGGACAGGGTGAACTATGGCTACACCTTC. It codes for CASRDRVNYGYTF.

This sequence joins TRBV19 and TRBJ1-2; the D gene is possibly TRBD1 (5 bases). The germline CDR1 and CDR2 sequences are LNHDA and SQIVND (reference sequence). V was clipped by 7 bases and J by 0 bases, with 15 bases between them. CDR3 length: 15 amino acids. The CDR3 loop is CASKVARQTNYGYTF. CDR3 nucleotide sequence: TGTGCCAGTAAGGTAGCACGACAGACTAACTATGGCTACACCTTC.

CDR3 protein: CASSDLRFNTEAFF. CDR3 in DNA: TGTGCCAGCAGCGATCTACGTTTTAACACTGAAGCTTTCTTT. This sequence joins TRBV5-5 and TRBJ1-1; D ambiguous. This CDR3 region has 14 residues. Trimming removed 4 bases from V and 2 bases from J, with 12 bases in between. Germline CDR1 is SGHKS and CDR2 is YYEKEE (reference sequence).

This rearrangement joins TRBV27 to TRBJ1-1, with TRBD1 as a possible D gene (6 bases). Germline V gene lookup returns CDR1 MNHEY and CDR2 SMNVEV (reference sequence). This CDR3 region has 16 residues. V gave up 5 bases and J gave up 0 bases, with 16 bases separating them. The CDR3 region has the DNA TGTGCCAGCAGTCCACTCCTCCAGGGGTTGAACACTGAAGCTTTCTTT. Residues: CASSPLLQGLNTEAFF.

V is TRBV20-1 and J is TRBJ1-6; no firm D call. This CDR3 comprises 14 residues. In germline, CDR1 is DFQATT, CDR2 SNEGSKA (reference sequence). V was cut by 6 bases and J by 0 bases, with 9 bases left in between. In nucleotides, the CDR3 is TGCAGTGCCAGTTTGAGCTCCTATAATTCACCCCTCCACTTT. Encoded protein: CSASLSSYNSPLHF.

The J gene is TRBJ2-3, the V gene TRBV6-1, with D perhaps TRBD2 (5 bases). The ends were cut back, 6 bases at V and 0 bases at J, with 13 bases in the middle. Germline CDR1 reads MNHNS; CDR2 reads SASEGT. The CDR3 spans 15 residues. For the CDR3, the DNA is TGTGCCAGCAGCCTCGGGGTCCAAAGCACAGATACGCAGTATTTT. Its protein is CASSLGVQSTDTQYF.

This chain uses TRBV6-5 with TRBJ1-2, with D possibly matching TRBD1 (6 bases). Between the trimmed V and J ends, which lost 2 bases and 7 bases, there was a span of 11 bases. Germline V gives CDR1 MNHEY, CDR2 SVGAGI. CDR3 size: 13 residues. Here the CDR3 DNA reads TGTGCCAGCAGTTACGCCCAGGGGAGTGGCTACACCTTC. It codes for CASSYAQGSGYTF.

Here the CDR3 reads CASSLLAGAKNIQYF. As DNA, the CDR3 is TGTGCCAGCAGCTTACTAGCGGGGGCCAAAAACATTCAGTACTTC. The chain couples TRBV7-3 to TRBJ2-4, with 9 bases that match TRBD2. Germline loops: CDR1 SGHTA, CDR2 FQGTGA. Unmatched junction bases numbered 0, after V lost 2 bases and J lost 1 base. There are 15 residues in the CDR3.

CDR3 region: CASSTGQYGYTF. The CDR3, as DNA: TGTGCCAGTAGTACCGGACAGTATGGCTACACCTTC. This chain uses TRBV19 with TRBJ1-2, with a possible D match to TRBD1 (6 bases). V gave up 4 bases and J gave up 5 bases, with 8 bases separating them. Germline values: CDR1 LNHDA, CDR2 SQIVND (reference sequence). The CDR3 spans 12 residues.

This clone occurred a few times. The rearrangement links TRBV4-2 to TRBJ1-1; 12 bases are a match to TRBD1. The CDR3 is 16 amino acids. CDR1 LGHNA and CDR2 YNFKEQ come from the germline V gene. V shed 1 base, J shed 5 bases, and the junction held 5 bases outside the gene matches. The CDR3 is CASSQGDRGLMTEAFF. The CDR3 coding sequence is TGTGCCAGCAGCCAAGGGGACAGGGGGCTGATGACTGAAGCTTTCTTT.

This sequence joins TRBV4-1 and TRBJ1-2; D is possibly TRBD1 (5 bases). The germline V and J ends were trimmed by 0 bases and 10 bases, with 18 bases remaining between them. This CDR3 has 15 amino acids. CDR1 and CDR2 (germline): MGHRA, YSYEKL. CDR3 amino acids: CASSQDRFRAQDYTF. CDR3 nucleotides: TGCGCCAGCAGCCAAGATAGGTTCAGGGCGCAGGACTACACCTTC.

The V gene is TRBV16, the J gene TRBJ1-5, with a possible D match to TRBD1 (6 bases). The CDR3 sequence is 14 residues long. CDR1 is KGHSY and CDR2 is FQNENV in the germline V gene. V shed 0 bases and J shed 6 bases, with 9 bases lying between them. Here the CDR3 reads CASSQSGGVQPQHF. The DNA of the CDR3 is TGTGCCAGCAGCCAATCAGGGGGGGTTCAGCCCCAGCATTTT. Using reference TRBV16 and TRBJ1-5 for the parts outside the CDR3, the full variable domain is GEEVAQTPKHLVRGEGQKAKLYCAPIKGHSYVFWYQQVLKNEFKFLISFQNENVFDETGMPKERFSAKCLPNSPCSLEIQATKLEDSAVYFCASSQSGGVQPQHFGDGTRLSIL.

This chain connects TRBV25-1 to TRBJ2-1; 11 bases agree with TRBD1. Germline-derived CDR1 and CDR2 are MGHDK and SYGVNS. The CDR3 covers 16 residues. The trim removed 3 bases at V and 7 bases at J, leaving 8 bases unmatched. CDR3 DNA sequence: TGTGCCAGCAGTGAGTCGAGGACAGGGGGCTTGAATGAGCAGTTCTTC. As protein: CASSESRTGGLNEQFF.

Concerning this clone: One junction end does not reproduce the germline sequence, and a read error may be involved. The chain employs TRBV20-1 and TRBJ1-2; a weak D match, TRBD1 (5 bases). Germline loops: CDR1 DFQATT, CDR2 SNEGSKA (reference sequence). This CDR3 contains 11 residues. DNA for the CDR3: TGCAGTGCTAGGGACACCGGGCCTCAAGGCTTC. Translating gives CSARDTGPQGF.

This clone has just a few counts. The chain uses TRBV19 and TRBJ1-1, with 7 bases matching TRBD1. This CDR3 contains 15 residues. The V and J ends lost 4 bases and 1 base, in that order; junction bases with no gene match: 6. Germline CDR1 and CDR2: LNHDA and SQIVND (reference sequence). The CDR3 nucleotides are TGTGCCAGTAGTACCCGACAGGGTGCGAACACTGAAGCTTTCTTT. It encodes CASSTRQGANTEAFF. Filled out from reference TRBV19 and TRBJ1-1, the complete variable domain reads DGGITQSPKYLFRKEGQNVTLSCEQNLNHDAMYWYRQDPGQGLRLIYYSQIVNDFQKGDIAEGYSVSREKKESFPLTVTSAQKNPTAFYLCASSTRQGANTEAFFGQGTRLTVV.

This chain joins TRBV28 and TRBJ1-1, with unresolved D. Between the trimmed V and J ends, which lost 3 bases and 8 bases, there was a span of 13 bases. CDR3 length equals 13 residues. Germline V lookup: CDR1 MDHEN, CDR2 SYDVKM. CDR3 in DNA: TGTGCCAGCAGTTTGTCGGGGAGAGAAGAAGCTTTCTTT. Translating gives CASSLSGREEAFF.

The gene calls are TRBV20-1 and TRBJ1-2; D gene uncertain. The CDR3 has 13 residues. The ends were cut back, 3 bases at V and 4 bases at J, with 12 bases in the middle. Germline CDR1 DFQATT, CDR2 SNEGSKA (reference sequence). The CDR3: CSASSGIFYGYTF. As DNA, the CDR3 is TGCAGTGCTAGTTCGGGGATCTTCTATGGCTACACCTTC.

V is TRBV7-9 and J is TRBJ2-1, with TRBD2 matching over 7 bases. Trimming at V came to 5 bases and at J to 8 bases, leaving 12 bases not matched to a gene. Germline V CDR1 and CDR2: SEHNR, FQNEAQ (reference sequence). CDR3 length equals 15 residues. As DNA, the CDR3 is TGTGCCAGCAGCCCGTCGCTCGGGGGGAACGATGAGCAGTTCTTC. Its translation: CASSPSLGGNDEQFF.

V is TRBV4-1 and J is TRBJ1-5; 11 positions match TRBD1. Unmatched junction bases numbered 6, after V lost 4 bases and J lost 4 bases. CDR3 size: 16 residues. Germline CDR1 reads MGHRA; CDR2 reads YSYEKL. The DNA of the CDR3 is TGCGCCAGCAGCCTAAGGACAGGGGGCGTGAATCAGCCCCAGCATTTT. Encoded protein: CASSLRTGGVNQPQHF.

The chain employs TRBV30 and TRBJ2-1, with a tentative D call TRBD1 (6 bases). CDR3 length: 12 residues. Deletions cut 1 base from V and 5 bases from J, with 6 bases between. Germline lookup yields CDR1 GTSNPN and CDR2 SVGIG (reference sequence). The CDR3, as DNA: TGTGCCTGGAGTGCAGGGGACAATGAGCAGTTCTTC. Protein product: CAWSAGDNEQFF.

The rearrangement links TRBV29-1 to TRBJ2-3, with D maybe TRBD2 (5 bases). Germline values: CDR1 SQVTM, CDR2 ANQGSEA. The CDR3 totals 11 residues. V shed 7 bases and J shed 2 bases, with 7 bases lying between them. The CDR3 loop reads CSADYTDTQYF. CDR3 nucleotides: TGCAGCGCAGACTACACAGATACGCAGTATTTT.

The chain recombines TRBV7-8 with TRBJ2-5; D might be TRBD2 (5 bases). The CDR3 is made up of 15 amino acids. Trimming removed 5 bases at V and 5 bases at J, with 18 bases between. Per germline, CDR1 SGHVS and CDR2 FQNEAQ. In DNA, the CDR3 is TGTGCCAGCAGCCAGGATCGGCGGGCGGCGGAGACCCAGTACTTC. This gives the protein CASSQDRRAAETQYF.

The chain couples TRBV5-1 to TRBJ1-2; 8 nucleotides match TRBD1. V trimming: 0 bases; J trimming: 5 bases; junction bases outside the gene matches: 9. Germline values: CDR1 SGHRS, CDR2 YFSETQ. This CDR3 is built from 16 residues. The DNA of the CDR3 is TGCGCCAGCAGCTTGGAGACAGGGGCCGCATTGTATGGCTACACCTTC. Residues: CASSLETGAALYGYTF. The full variable domain, with the rest looked up from reference TRBV5-1 and TRBJ1-2, is KAGVTQTPRYLIKTRGQQVTLSCSPISGHRSVSWYQQTPGQGLQFLFEYFSETQRNKGNFPGRFSGRQFSNSRSEMNVSTLELGDSALYLCASSLETGAALYGYTFGSGTRLTVV.

The J gene is TRBJ1-6, the V gene TRBV11-3; unclear D gene. This CDR3 is built from 10 residues. Trimming took off 5 bases at V and 16 bases at J, with 9 bases between the two ends. The germline gives CDR1 SGHNT, CDR2 YENEEA. CDR3 nucleotide sequence: TGTGCCAGCAGCGATGAGTGTCTCCACTTT. Its protein product is CASSDECLHF.

The chain recombines TRBV9 with TRBJ1-3, with 7 bases identical to TRBD1. The CDR3 loop spans 18 amino acids. V shed 4 bases, J shed 3 bases, and the junction held 16 bases outside the gene matches. Germline assignment: CDR1 SGDLS and CDR2 YYNGEE. CDR3 coding DNA: TGTGCCAGCAGCCCAACCGGGACAGCCTTTGTTGATGGAAACACCATATATTTT. It translates to CASSPTGTAFVDGNTIYF. Using reference TRBV9 and TRBJ1-3 for the parts outside the CDR3, the full variable domain is DSGVTQTPKHLITATGQRVTLRCSPRSGDLSVYWYQQSLDQGLQFLIQYYNGEERAKGNILERFSAQQFPDLHSELNLSSLELGDSALYFCASSPTGTAFVDGNTIYFGEGSWLTVV.